This entry lists 13 T cell receptor beta chains sequenced from one sample in a study of cytomegalovirus exposure and HLA in healthy donors. The PCR had 60 Vbeta and 13 Jbeta primers. Some clones are missing from TCRdb's copy, which holds only in-frame ones; the method was immunoSEQ multiplex PCR. The repertoire consists of around 140,000 clones, with more than 60% occurring once and the leading ten covering around 1.8%. The specimen was PBMCs. Every receptor here comes from a male donor in good health and CMV-seronegative.

CDR3 region: CASSFLQDRFNEKLFF. As DNA, the CDR3 is TGTGCCAGCAGTTTCCTCCAGGACAGATTTAATGAAAAACTGTTTTTT. The chain links TRBV6-6 to TRBJ1-4, with D maybe TRBD1 (6 bases). This CDR3 has 16 amino acids. CDR1 and CDR2 (germline): MNHNY, SVGAGI (reference sequence). The V end lost 4 bases, the J end lost 4 bases, and 16 bases lay between the germline ends.

This clone has ten or more counts. For the CDR3, the DNA is TGCGCCAGCAGGCGACAGGGGCCGTATAATTCACCCCTCCACTTT. Translating it yields CASRRQGPYNSPLHF. J is TRBJ1-6 and V is TRBV4-1; 8 positions agree with TRBD1. Germline CDR1 MGHRA, CDR2 YSYEKL. The CDR3 spans 15 residues. J was trimmed by 4 bases and V by 6 bases; bases with no gene match: 5.

This chain uses TRBV5-8 with TRBJ1-4; D gene uncertain. From germline, CDR1 is SGHTS and CDR2 YDEGEE. The CDR3 is 14 residues long. V was pared by 4 bases and J by 13 bases, with 20 bases between. The CDR3 region has the DNA TGTGCCAGCAGCCCGCAGGTGTCCGGCGAGAGACTGTTTTTT. Amino acids: CASSPQVSGERLFF.

This chain links TRBV11-1 with TRBJ2-3; possibly TRBD1 for D (6 bases). V was cut by 8 bases and J by 8 bases, with 35 bases left in between. The CDR3 totals 19 residues. From germline, CDR1 is SGHAT and CDR2 FQDESV (reference sequence). The CDR3, as DNA: TGTGCCAGCGCTACCAAAGGGGGAGTGGCAAGCACCGTTATTGGTACGCAGTATTTT. Protein product: CASATKGGVASTVIGTQYF.

The chain uses TRBV4-1 and TRBJ2-1; 13 bases line up with TRBD2. This CDR3 is built from 15 residues. Germline CDR1 and CDR2: MGHRA and YSYEKL. Unmatched junction bases numbered 2, after V lost 4 bases and J lost 5 bases. CDR3 loop: CASSRTSGGNNEQFF. The CDR3 region has the DNA TGCGCCAGCAGCCGGACTAGCGGGGGAAACAATGAGCAGTTCTTC.

This chain links TRBV2 with TRBJ2-3; 10 bases are a match to TRBD2. J lost 6 bases, V lost 7 bases, and 13 bases had no gene match. This CDR3 is 16 amino acids long. The germline V gene encodes CDR1 SNHLY and CDR2 FYNNEI. The CDR3 here is CASKSSGGYAGDTQYF. The CDR3 DNA sequence: TGTGCCAGCAAGTCTAGCGGGGGATACGCGGGGGATACGCAGTATTTT.

V usage is TRBV7-9 and J usage is TRBJ2-1; 8 bases line up with TRBD1. Germline-derived CDR1 and CDR2 are SEHNR and FQNEAQ (reference sequence). V shed 7 bases and J 3 bases; nucleotides not matched to a gene: 8. The length of the CDR3 is 15 residues. Here the CDR3 reads CASIPRTGNYNEQFF. CDR3 in DNA: TGTGCCAGCATCCCGCGGACAGGGAACTACAATGAGCAGTTCTTC.

This clone was seen a few times. The V gene is TRBV11-2, the J gene TRBJ1-1; 7 nucleotides match TRBD1. Germline lookup yields CDR1 SGHAT and CDR2 FQNNGV. The J segment lost 5 bases and the V segment lost 5 bases, leaving 8 bases of the junction unmatched. There are 14 residues in the CDR3. The CDR3 region is CASSPPTGLTEAFF. CDR3 nucleotide sequence: TGTGCCAGCAGCCCTCCGACAGGGCTAACTGAAGCTTTCTTT.

This chain connects TRBV9 to TRBJ2-7; D is undetermined. The germline V gene encodes CDR1 SGDLS and CDR2 YYNGEE. V was shortened by 3 bases and J by 2 bases, with 12 bases between the two germline ends. CDR3 length equals 14 residues. This CDR3 reads CASSDDGTTYEQYF. The CDR3 bases are TGTGCCAGCAGCGACGACGGCACTACCTACGAGCAGTACTTC.

Only a few counts were recorded for this clone. The chain is built from TRBV9 and TRBJ2-3, with TRBD1 matching 7 bases. CDR3 length: 17 residues. Germline-derived CDR1 and CDR2 are SGDLS and YYNGEE. J lost 2 bases, V lost 0 bases, and 9 bases had no gene match. The CDR3 sequence: CASSVEEQGINTDTQYF. The CDR3 coding sequence is TGTGCCAGCAGCGTAGAGGAACAGGGGATAAACACAGATACGCAGTATTTT. The full variable domain, completed using reference TRBV9 and TRBJ2-3, is DSGVTQTPKHLITATGQRVTLRCSPRSGDLSVYWYQQSLDQGLQFLIQYYNGEERAKGNILERFSAQQFPDLHSELNLSSLELGDSALYFCASSVEEQGINTDTQYFGPGTRLTVL.

The chain combines TRBV4-3 with TRBJ2-1, with no clear D. Germline V gene sequence: CDR1 LGHNA, CDR2 YSLEER. CDR3 size: 13 residues. Trimming took off 3 bases at V and 8 bases at J, with 11 bases between the two ends. CDR3 residues: CASSHASADEQFF. In DNA, the CDR3 is TGCGCCAGCAGCCACGCATCGGCGGATGAGCAGTTCTTC.

The DNA for the CDR3 is TGTGCCAGCAGTAGGAGACAGGAGAACTATGGCTACACCTTC. Translating it yields CASSRRQENYGYTF. The chain links TRBV6-6 to TRBJ1-2; D is perhaps TRBD1 (6 bases). Trimming left V 5 bases short and J 2 bases short, with 12 bases between. The length of the CDR3 is 14 residues. Germline V gives CDR1 MNHNY, CDR2 SVGAGI (reference sequence).

This clone was detected a few times. The chain carries TRBV4-2 and TRBJ1-6, with TRBD1 as a possible D gene (6 bases). Trimming shortened V by 6 bases and J by 13 bases, and 19 bases separated the two germline ends. CDR3 length: 14 amino acids. Germline assignment: CDR1 LGHNA and CDR2 YNFKEQ. The CDR3 protein is CASRLGHPNRPLHF. CDR3 DNA sequence: TGTGCCAGCAGGCTGGGACACCCAAATCGGCCCCTCCACTTT.